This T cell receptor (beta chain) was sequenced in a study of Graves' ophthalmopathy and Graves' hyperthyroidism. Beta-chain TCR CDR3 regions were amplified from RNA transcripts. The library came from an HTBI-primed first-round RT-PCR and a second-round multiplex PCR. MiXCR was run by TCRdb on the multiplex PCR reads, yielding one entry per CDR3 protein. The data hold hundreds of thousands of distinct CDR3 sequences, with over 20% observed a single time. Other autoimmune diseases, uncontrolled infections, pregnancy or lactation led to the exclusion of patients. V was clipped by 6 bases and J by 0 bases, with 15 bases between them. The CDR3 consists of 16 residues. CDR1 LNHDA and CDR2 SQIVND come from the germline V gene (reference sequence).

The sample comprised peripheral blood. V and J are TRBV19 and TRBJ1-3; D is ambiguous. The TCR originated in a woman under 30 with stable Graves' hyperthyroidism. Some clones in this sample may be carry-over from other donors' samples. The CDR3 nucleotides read TGTGCCAGTAGCCCCGCGAGTGGGCACTCTGGAAACACCATATATTTT. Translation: CASSPASGHSGNTIYF.